What follows are 13 T cell receptor beta chains derived from one specimen sequenced in a study of T-cell memory formation after mild COVID-19. TCRdb processed the 5' RACE reads anew with MiXCR; each CDR3 protein has one entry. The sample has around 200,000 distinct CDR3 sequences; about 27% are singletons. The specimen was PBMCs or a T cell subset sorted from them (not recorded which). The receptors were gathered from an adult woman who had mild COVID-19 (a few samples of this study predate the infection). Cell type and time point are not known.

This clonotype was detected only a few times. The rearrangement joins TRBV14 to TRBJ2-2, with 10 bases matching TRBD2. The CDR3 is 15 residues long. The ends lost 5 bases at V and 4 bases at J; junction bases unmatched: 4. Looked up from germline, CDR1 is SGHDN and CDR2 is FVKESK. CDR3 in amino acids: CASSATSGSTGELFF. CDR3 DNA sequence: TGTGCCAGCAGCGCGACTAGCGGGTCCACCGGGGAGCTGTTTTTT.

V and J are TRBV7-8 and TRBJ2-7; D ambiguous. This CDR3 has 14 amino acids. Trimming left V 1 base short and J 1 base short, with 8 bases between. Germline V gene data show CDR1 as SGHVS and CDR2 as FQNEAQ. The CDR3 is CASSLGHSSYEQYF. CDR3 in DNA: TGTGCCAGCAGCTTAGGACATTCGTCCTACGAGCAGTACTTC. Filled out from reference TRBV7-8 and TRBJ2-7, the complete variable domain reads GAGVSQSPRYKVAKRGQDVALRCDPISGHVSLFWYQQALGQGPEFLTYFQNEAQLDKSGLPSDRFFAERPEGSVSTLKIQRTQQEDSAVYLCASSLGHSSYEQYFGPGTRLTVT.

V is TRBV6-1 and J is TRBJ2-2, with 12 bases lining up with TRBD1. Germline trimming cut 1 base from V and 7 bases from J; bases unmatched to any gene: 16. Germline V gene lookup returns CDR1 MNHNS and CDR2 SASEGT. The CDR3 has 20 amino acids. The CDR3: CASSEVYAWDRGRLIGELFF. CDR3 in DNA: TGTGCCAGCAGTGAAGTATACGCCTGGGACAGGGGGCGTCTTATCGGGGAGCTGTTTTTT.

This clonotype was seen once. The gene calls are TRBV7-9 and TRBJ2-1; 8 nucleotides match TRBD1. V trimming: 4 bases; J trimming: 9 bases; junction bases outside the gene matches: 8. Germline lookup yields CDR1 SEHNR and CDR2 FQNEAQ (reference sequence). CDR3 length: 14 residues. The CDR3 region is CASSSGGSIGEQFF. The CDR3, as DNA: TGTGCCAGCAGCTCAGGGGGCAGTATCGGTGAGCAGTTCTTC.

This clonotype has just a few counts. CDR3 amino acids: CASSGTSGRHFGEQYF. The CDR3 DNA reads TGTGCCAGTAGCGGGACTAGCGGGAGGCATTTCGGCGAGCAGTACTTC. The chain uses TRBV19 and TRBJ2-7, with TRBD2 matching 15 bases. After removal of 6 bases from V and 6 bases from J, the junction contained 9 bases not matched to a gene. Per the germline V gene, CDR1 is LNHDA and CDR2 is SQIVND (reference sequence). The CDR3 consists of 16 residues.

This chain joins TRBV5-4 and TRBJ1-2; no clear D. The CDR3 runs 12 residues. Looked up from germline, CDR1 is SGHNT and CDR2 is YYREEE (reference sequence). Trimming cost V 4 bases and J 7 bases, with 11 bases left between them. CDR3 loop: CASSLIAGGYTF. CDR3 bases: TGTGCCAGCAGCCTGATCGCGGGTGGCTACACCTTC.

The chain joins TRBV5-1 to TRBJ1-2, with no clear D. The V end was cut by 5 bases, the J end by 0 bases, with 11 bases between. CDR3 length: 14 residues. Germline assignment: CDR1 SGHRS and CDR2 YFSETQ. The CDR3 coding sequence is TGCGCCAGCAGACGCGACGGAGCTAACTATGGCTACACCTTC. It specifies CASRRDGANYGYTF.

J is TRBJ2-5 and V is TRBV7-3; D gene uncertain. The CDR3 spans 13 residues. The V and J ends lost 2 bases and 3 bases respectively, with 7 bases between them. CDR1 and CDR2 from the germline V gene are SGHTA and FQGTGA. The CDR3 sequence is CASSLGRKETQYF. DNA for the CDR3: TGTGCCAGCAGCTTAGGAAGAAAAGAGACCCAGTACTTC.

This clonotype was seen only a few times. The chain links TRBV11-2 to TRBJ1-6; D remains unclear. Trimming took off 5 bases at V and 7 bases at J, with 9 bases between the two ends. CDR1 SGHAT and CDR2 FQNNGV come from the germline V gene. The CDR3 length is 13 residues. CDR3 residues: CASSHVENSPLHF. The CDR3, as DNA: TGTGCCAGCAGCCATGTCGAGAATTCACCCCTCCACTTT. Supplemented by reference TRBV11-2 and TRBJ1-6, the full variable domain reads EAGVAQSPRYKIIEKRQSVAFWCNPISGHATLYWYQQILGQGPKLLIQFQNNGVVDDSQLPKDRFSAERLKGVDSTLKIQPAKLEDSAVYLCASSHVENSPLHFGNGTRLTVT.

In this sample, this clonotype turned up a few times. The V and J genes are TRBV6-2 or TRBV6-3 and TRBJ2-7; 9 bases are shared with TRBD2. The CDR3 runs 16 residues. Germline assignment: CDR1 MNHEY and CDR2 SVGEGT. Trimming took 0 bases from V and 5 from J; bases not matched to a gene: 8. Here the CDR3 reads CASSYSAGGPRDEQYF. As DNA, the CDR3 is TGTGCCAGCAGTTACTCTGCGGGAGGGCCTAGAGACGAGCAGTACTTC.

The chain recombines TRBV5-1 with TRBJ2-5, with D perhaps matching TRBD2 (5 bases). The CDR3 extends over 17 amino acids. V gave up 3 bases and J gave up 3 bases, with 21 bases separating them. The germline V gene has CDR1 SGHRS and CDR2 YFSETQ. The CDR3 is CASSWGDFLPAEETQYF. CDR3 in DNA: TGCGCCAGCAGCTGGGGAGACTTCTTACCCGCCGAAGAGACCCAGTACTTC.

This clonotype appeared a few times. The chain employs TRBV7-9 and TRBJ2-1; 8 bases are a match to TRBD2. The CDR3 contains 17 residues. Germline V gene data show CDR1 as SEHNR and CDR2 as FQNEAQ (reference sequence). V was pared by 5 bases and J by 0 bases, with 9 bases of the junction left unmatched. The DNA of the CDR3 is TGTGCCAGCAGCCGGGAGGGAGCGGTAAGCTCCTACAATGAGCAGTTCTTC. It specifies CASSREGAVSSYNEQFF.

This clonotype was detected a few times. The chain couples TRBV6-5 to TRBJ1-1; D might be TRBD1 (6 bases). Trimming took 2 bases from V and 2 from J, leaving 24 bases between them. Germline CDR1 is MNHEY and CDR2 is SVGAGI. The CDR3 spans 19 residues. CDR3 residues: CASSYGNRVQYSINTEAFF. The CDR3 DNA is TGTGCCAGCAGTTACGGCAACAGGGTACAGTATAGTATAAACACTGAAGCTTTCTTT.